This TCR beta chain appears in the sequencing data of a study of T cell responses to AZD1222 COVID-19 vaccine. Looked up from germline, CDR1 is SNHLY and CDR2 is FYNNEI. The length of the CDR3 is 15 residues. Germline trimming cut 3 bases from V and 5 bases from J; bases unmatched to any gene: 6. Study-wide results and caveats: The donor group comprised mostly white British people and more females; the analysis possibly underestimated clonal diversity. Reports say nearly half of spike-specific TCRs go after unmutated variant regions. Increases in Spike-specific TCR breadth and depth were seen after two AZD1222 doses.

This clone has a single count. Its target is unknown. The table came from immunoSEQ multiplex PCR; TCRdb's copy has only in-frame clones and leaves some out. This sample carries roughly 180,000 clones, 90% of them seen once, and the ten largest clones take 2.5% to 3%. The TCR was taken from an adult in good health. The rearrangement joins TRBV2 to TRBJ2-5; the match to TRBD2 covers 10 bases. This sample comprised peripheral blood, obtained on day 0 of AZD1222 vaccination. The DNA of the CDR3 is TGTGCCAGCAGTGAGTCGCTAGCGGGGGTTGAGACCCAGTACTTC. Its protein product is CASSESLAGVETQYF. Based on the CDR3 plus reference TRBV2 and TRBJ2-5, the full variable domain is EPEVTQTPSHQVTQMGQEVILRCVPISNHLYFYWYRQILGQKVEFLVSFYNNEISEKSEIFDDQFSVERPDGSNFTLKIRSTKLEDSAMYFCASSESLAGVETQYFGPGTRLLVL.